The sequence of this TCR beta chain was determined in a study of T cells in Graves' hyperthyroidism and ophthalmopathy. This clonotype was seen at least ten times. Regions amplified from RNA transcripts were the TCR beta CDR3 regions. Carried out on the TCR CDR3, a first-round RT-PCR used the HTBI primer set. TCRdb independently ran MiXCR on the multiplex PCR reads; one entry per CDR3 protein. The sample has under 300,000 distinct CDR3 sequences; around 15% are singletons. Between the trimmed V and J ends, which lost 0 bases and 3 bases, there was a span of 10 bases. This CDR3 spans 15 amino acids. Germline CDR1 is LGHNT and CDR2 is FRNRAP.

The chain recombines TRBV12-5 with TRBJ2-3; D unclear. The sequencing sample was made of blood. The TCR was taken from a woman aged 45-65 years with Graves' hyperthyroidism that later progressed to Graves' ophthalmopathy. The CDR3 DNA reads TGTGCTAGTGGTTTGGTAGTAGATGCTACAGATACGCAGTATTTT. It specifies CASGLVVDATDTQYF.